This TCR beta chain was documented in a study of OX40 agonist ivuxolimab in advanced cancers. Study-wide results and limits: Dose levels from 0.1 to 3.0 mg/kg saw CD4+ and CD8+ blood T cells expand clonally by week 6. Among the lowest levels of clonal expansion were found in partial responders at 0.1-3.0 mg/kg. Antigen specificity remained undetermined for the expanded peripheral T cells.

Only in-frame clones appear in the TCRdb table, and some are missing; sequencing was by immunoSEQ multiplex PCR. Among about 50,000 clones listed, about 81% were seen once. The table lists this clone with a count of one. The antigen remains undetermined. The CDR3 has 16 residues. Germline V gene sequence: CDR1 SGHTA, CDR2 FQGNSA. The V end was cut by 1 base, the J end by 10 bases, with 19 bases between. This clonotype was sampled from an adult with an advanced solid tumor such as melanoma, head and neck, liver or kidney cancer. The sample consisted of CD4+ or CD8+ T cells sorted from blood, taken in a trial of the OX40 agonist ivuxolimab. This chain uses TRBV7-2 with TRBJ1-4; possibly TRBD1 for D (5 bases). The CDR3 reads CASSLVGGALGGKLFF. The CDR3 coding sequence is TGTGCCAGCAGCTTAGTAGGAGGAGCGCTGGGGGGAAAACTGTTTTTT.